This TCR beta chain is drawn from a study of blood T cell repertoires in COVID-19 (dated by TCRdb to 2018 to 2020). As for the study more broadly: Samples covering the acute and convalescent phases of COVID-19 were provided by collaborators in the United States, Italy and Spain. The samples were drawn from two sources: the first 160 participants of the ongoing ImmuneRACE study, and 1,000 to 1,500 subjects contributed by 6 global collaborators. The repertoires were released in a freely available public database intended as a resource for research on the immune response to SARS-CoV-2. The material from the prospective study consisted of cDNA or gDNA derived from T cells, B-cell-depleted T cells, or PBMCs. A de-identified subject ID, COVID-19 status, age in years and sex were almost always included in the sample metadata. HLA class I and class II types, where available, came from metadata supplied by the sample provider rather than from assay-based typing. Subjects who had been exposed to COVID-19, were actively infected with it, or had recovered from it provided the deeply sampled blood TCRbeta repertoires that made up the dataset. General conclusions and limits of the study: Clinical and demographic metadata were provided uncurated, with the amount varying by source and participant.

TCRbeta CDR3 regions were amplified from genomic DNA using the immunoSEQ Assay, a bias-controlled multiplex PCR. From the authors' description of their analysis: The number of nucleated cells in each sample was estimated from the amplification of reference gene primers within the assay. To quantify the absolute abundance of each unique TCRbeta CDR3 rearrangement, sequence reads were collapsed and filtered. Productive Simpson clonality was computed per sample as the square root of Simpson's diversity index over productive rearrangements. This immuneACCESS table, as held by TCRdb, lists in-frame sequences with V and J called but not all clones. Of the missing ones, under half trace to an unresolved V gene in checked studies; the others have no known cause. V and J calls and clone size are copied from that table; D and trimming were computed from the DNA. This sample is represented by approximately 200,000 clones; around 85% of them were singletons. The top ten clonotypes cover approximately 18% of the sample.

Enrolling through a virtual design, the prospective study's participants ranged in age from roughly 18 to 95 years and lived across 20 to 25 United States geographic areas. In the prospective study, cohorts were assigned on the basis of participant-reported clinical history obtained from a screening survey and a study questionnaire. For ImmuneRACE Cohort 3, a participant was defined as recovered based on two consecutive negative NP/OP PCR tests, clearance by a healthcare professional, or resolution of symptoms. Each participant in the prospective study had whole blood, serum and a nasopharyngeal or oropharyngeal swab collected by mobile phlebotomists. Over an approximately 2-month period, participants in the prospective study had the option of providing additional blood draws and questionnaires. Before DNA extraction, prospective study blood samples were shipped either frozen or at room temperature.

On this clone: This receptor's antigen is unknown. Base-call qualities are not available, and no considerably larger clone is one nucleotide away.

The CDR3 sequence holds 17 residues, the cysteine and phenylalanine included. Here the CDR3 DNA is all that survives: 51 bases in frame from base 1. The V and J ends are trimmed by 2 bases and 0 bases, leaving 14 bases between them. Via the germline V gene (reference sequence), CDR1 is MNHEY and CDR2 SMNVEV. The sequenced material came from PBMCs or T cells enriched from blood (not recorded which). Recombination linked TRBV27 to TRBJ2-1; D gene: possibly TRBD2, on 5 matching bases. The TCR originated in a man in his forties who had recovered from COVID-19. For the CDR3, the sequence is CASSLRWELISYNEQFF. The nucleotide sequence reads as follows: TGTGCCAGCAGTTTACGGTGGGAGCTTATCTCCTACAATGAGCAGTTCTTC.